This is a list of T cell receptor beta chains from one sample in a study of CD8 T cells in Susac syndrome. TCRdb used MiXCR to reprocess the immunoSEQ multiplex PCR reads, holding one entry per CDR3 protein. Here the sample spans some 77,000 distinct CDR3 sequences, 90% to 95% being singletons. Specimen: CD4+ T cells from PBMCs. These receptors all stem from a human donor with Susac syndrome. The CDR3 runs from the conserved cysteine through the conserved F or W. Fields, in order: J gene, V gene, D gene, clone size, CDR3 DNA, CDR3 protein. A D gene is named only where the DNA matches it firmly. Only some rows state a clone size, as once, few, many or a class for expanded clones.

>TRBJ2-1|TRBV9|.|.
TGTGCCAGCAGCGTTAAAAGGACCACATACAATGAGCAGTTCTTC
CASSVKRTTYNEQFF
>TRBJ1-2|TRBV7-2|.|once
TGTGCCAGCAGCTCGTCCCTAATGGGGGGCTACACCTTC
CASSSSLMGGYTF
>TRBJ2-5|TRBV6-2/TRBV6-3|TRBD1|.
TGTGCCAGCAGCCTCCTTATACTAAGGGGGCCCCTTCTGAGGGAGACCCAGTACTTC
CASSLLILRGPLLRETQYF
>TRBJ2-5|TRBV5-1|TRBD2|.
TGCGCCAGCAGCTTCCCTAGCGGGTCCCCGGAGACCCAGTACTTC
CASSFPSGSPETQYF
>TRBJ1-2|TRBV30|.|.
TGTGCCTGGAGTGTAGGGGGGAAGTATGGCTACACCTTC
CAWSVGGKYGYTF
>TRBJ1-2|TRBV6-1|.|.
TGTGCCAGCAGCCCCACCAACTATGGCTACACCTTC
CASSPTNYGYTF
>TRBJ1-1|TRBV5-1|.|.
TGCGCCAGCAGCACCGGGACGGTGAACACTGAAGCTTTCTTT
CASSTGTVNTEAFF
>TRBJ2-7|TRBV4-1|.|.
TGCGCCAGCAGCGCTCCAGGGGGGTCCTACGAGCAGTACTTC
CASSAPGGSYEQYF
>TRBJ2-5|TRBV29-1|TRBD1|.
TGCAGCGTCATACCACAGGGGGCGTACCAAGAGACCCAGTACTTC
CSVIPQGAYQETQYF
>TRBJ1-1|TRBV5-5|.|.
TGTGCCAGCATTACAGGGAACACTGAAGCTTTCTTT
CASITGNTEAFF
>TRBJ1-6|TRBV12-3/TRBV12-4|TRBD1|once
TGTGCCAGCAGTTTAGCTCCGGGACAGGGATCTCGTCTCCACTTT
CASSLAPGQGSRLHF
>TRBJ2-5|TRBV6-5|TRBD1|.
TGTGCCAGCAGTTCGGGACAGCAAGAGACCCAGTACTTC
CASSSGQQETQYF
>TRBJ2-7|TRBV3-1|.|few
TGTGCCAGCAGCCAAGCGGTAGTCCGTAGCCACGAGCAGTACTTC
CASSQAVVRSHEQYF
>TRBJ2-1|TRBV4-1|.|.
TGCGCCAGCAGCCAAGGTCCTTTAGGGGAACAGTCCTACAATGAGCAGTTCTTC
CASSQGPLGEQSYNEQFF
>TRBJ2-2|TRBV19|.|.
TGTGCCAGTACAGTTTCCGCCGGGGAGCTGTTTTTT
CASTVSAGELFF
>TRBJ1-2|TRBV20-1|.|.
TGCAGTGCTCGCCCACAGGGAGTGGATGGCTACACCTTC
CSARPQGVDGYTF
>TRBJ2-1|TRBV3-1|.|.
TGTGCCAGCAGCCAAGAACGGTCGGGTTACTCCTACAATGAGCAGTTCTTC
CASSQERSGYSYNEQFF
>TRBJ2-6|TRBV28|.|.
TGTGCCAGCAGTCCCCGAGCCTCTGGGGCCAACGTCCTGACTTTC
CASSPRASGANVLTF
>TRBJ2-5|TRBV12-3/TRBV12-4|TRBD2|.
TGTGCCAGCACCAAAACTAGCGGGGGATTTCAAGAGACCCAGTACTTC
CASTKTSGGFQETQYF
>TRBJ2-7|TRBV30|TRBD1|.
TGTGCCTGGAGTATCACCGGGACAGGGGCCAACGAGCAGTACTTC
CAWSITGTGANEQYF